These 24 T cell receptor beta chains share one sample of origin, sequenced in a study of CD8 T cells in Susac syndrome. A quantity of about 0.5 to 1 ug RNA underwent reverse transcription using random hexamers. TCRdb itself ran the immunoSEQ multiplex PCR reads through MiXCR, one entry per CDR3 protein. Of around 170,000 distinct CDR3 sequences listed, 95% to 97% are singletons. The sequenced sample consisted of CD4+ T cells from PBMCs. The receptors shown here come from a human donor with Susac syndrome.

V usage is TRBV4-3 and J usage is TRBJ2-3, with a possible D match to TRBD2 (5 bases). Germline V gene sequence: CDR1 LGHNA, CDR2 YSLEER. The CDR3 runs 14 residues. The V gene lost 4 bases and the J gene lost 2 bases, with 10 bases spanning the gap. CDR3 protein: CASSPEGATDTQYF. CDR3 DNA sequence: TGCGCCAGCAGCCCAGAGGGAGCCACAGATACGCAGTATTTT.

The chain couples TRBV12-3 or TRBV12-4 to TRBJ2-6; D remains unclear. CDR3 length: 15 residues. V lost 5 bases and J lost 0, with 8 bases in between. The DNA of the CDR3 is TGTGCCAGCAGTGACGTAAACTCTGGGGCCAACGTCCTGACTTTC. Its protein product is CASSDVNSGANVLTF.

The rearrangement links TRBV3-1 to TRBJ1-2; the D gene is possibly TRBD1 (6 bases). V was shortened by 8 bases and J by 2 bases, with 12 bases between the two germline ends. In germline, CDR1 is LGHDT, CDR2 YNNKEL (reference sequence). The CDR3 is 13 residues long. As DNA, the CDR3 is TGTGCCAGCGCGGGACACACCAACTATGGCTACACCTTC. It encodes CASAGHTNYGYTF.

This rearrangement joins TRBV7-9 to TRBJ1-2; the match to TRBD1 covers 8 bases. The CDR3 extends over 13 amino acids. With V trimmed by 5 bases and J by 5 bases, 4 bases remained unmatched. Germline V gene data show CDR1 as SEHNR and CDR2 as FQNEAQ (reference sequence). CDR3 loop: CASSRGQEYGYTF. Written as DNA, the CDR3 is TGTGCCAGCAGCCGGGGACAGGAGTATGGCTACACCTTC. Drawing the rest from reference TRBV7-9 and TRBJ1-2, the complete variable domain is DTGVSQNPRHKITKRGQNVTFRCDPISEHNRLYWYRQTLGQGPEFLTYFQNEAQLEKSRLLSDRFSAERPKGSFSTLEIQRTEQGDSAMYLCASSRGQEYGYTFGSGTRLTVV.

V gene TRBV3-1 combines with J gene TRBJ2-1, with 7 bases identical to TRBD2. The V and J ends lost 3 bases and 9 bases, in that order; junction bases with no gene match: 8. CDR1 LGHDT and CDR2 YNNKEL come from the germline V gene (reference sequence). CDR3 length equals 14 residues. CDR3: CASSQAGLRGEQFF. The CDR3 DNA reads TGTGCCAGCAGCCAGGCGGGACTAAGGGGTGAGCAGTTCTTC.

The chain carries TRBV4-2 and TRBJ1-2, with 8 bases that match TRBD1. The germline CDR1 and CDR2 sequences are LGHNA and YNFKEQ. The CDR3 totals 15 residues. The V gene end was trimmed by 1 base and the J gene end by 6 bases; junction bases not matched to a gene: 7. CDR3 coding DNA: TGTGCCAGCAGCCAAGCCGACAGGGGCTCAGATGGCTACACCTTC. Amino acids: CASSQADRGSDGYTF.

V and J are TRBV2 and TRBJ2-2, with D unclear. Trimming removed 8 bases at V and 0 bases at J, with 10 bases between. This CDR3 is built from 14 residues. Germline CDR1 reads SNHLY; CDR2 reads FYNNEI. CDR3 in DNA: TGTGCCAGCCGAGAAATGGCGAACACCGGGGAGCTGTTTTTT. This encodes CASREMANTGELFF.

The rearrangement links TRBV20-1 to TRBJ2-7; 10 bases line up with TRBD2. The CDR3 sequence is 13 residues long. CDR1 is DFQATT and CDR2 is SNEGSKA in the germline V gene (reference sequence). V lost 1 base, J lost 11 bases, and 8 bases stayed unmatched. In nucleotides, the CDR3 is TGCAGTGCTAGAGTTCTAGCGGGAGAAGTGGAGTACTTC. Amino acids: CSARVLAGEVEYF.

This chain connects TRBV6-1 to TRBJ1-5, with 10 bases matching TRBD1. V trimming: 7 bases; J trimming: 4 bases; junction bases outside the gene matches: 10. The CDR3 runs 16 residues. Germline values: CDR1 MNHNS, CDR2 SASEGT. The CDR3 loop is CASKSIGQGGNQPQHF. The CDR3 DNA reads as TGTGCCAGCAAGTCAATAGGACAGGGGGGTAATCAGCCCCAGCATTTT.

The chain combines TRBV25-1 with TRBJ2-1; maybe TRBD2 (6 bases). V was clipped by 2 bases and J by 7 bases, with 21 bases between them. Germline V gene sequence: CDR1 MGHDK, CDR2 SYGVNS. The CDR3 contains 17 residues. For the CDR3, the DNA is TGTGCCAGCAGTGAACACCCCCTTGAGGGAGGTAGGAATGAGCAGTTCTTC. This gives the protein CASSEHPLEGGRNEQFF.

The chain combines TRBV29-1 with TRBJ2-3; no reliable D call. The CDR3 contains 11 residues. Between the trimmed V and J ends, which lost 7 bases and 5 bases, there was a span of 10 bases. Germline CDR1 and CDR2: SQVTM and ANQGSEA. For the CDR3, the DNA is TGCAGCGAGAGATGGGGAGATACGCAGTATTTT. Protein product: CSERWGDTQYF.

V is TRBV19 and J is TRBJ2-1; D is ambiguous. The CDR3 has 12 amino acids. Germline values: CDR1 LNHDA, CDR2 SQIVND (reference sequence). The ends were cut back, 5 bases at V and 12 bases at J, with 14 bases in the middle. The CDR3 spells CASSAQKMGQFF. Written as DNA, the CDR3 is TGTGCCAGTAGTGCCCAAAAGATGGGGCAGTTCTTC.

This chain joins TRBV29-1 and TRBJ2-5; 10 bases are a match to TRBD1. The CDR3 has 11 amino acids. Germline assignment: CDR1 SQVTM and CDR2 ANQGSEA. The CDR3 spells CSADRGETQYF. The DNA of the CDR3 is TGCAGTGCGGACAGGGGGGAGACCCAGTACTTC.

The chain joins TRBV12-3 or TRBV12-4 to TRBJ2-2, with TRBD2 identical over 8 bases. The J segment lost 6 bases and the V segment lost 7 bases, leaving 7 bases of the junction unmatched. The CDR3 is 14 amino acids. CDR3 amino acids: CASTPREGAGELFF. CDR3 sequence (DNA): TGTGCCAGCACCCCACGGGAGGGGGCCGGGGAGCTGTTTTTT.

This chain links TRBV15 with TRBJ2-6; 12 nucleotides align to TRBD2. Losses at the gene ends were 7 bases for V and 4 bases for J; bases not matched to a gene: 17. Per germline, CDR1 LNHNV and CDR2 YYDKDF (reference sequence). The CDR3 has 20 residues. Here the CDR3 DNA reads TGTGCCACCACCCAGAGGACTAGCGGGATAGCCGCTCTAGGGGCCAACGTCCTGACTTTC. This translates into CATTQRTSGIAALGANVLTF.

J is TRBJ2-4 and V is TRBV20-1; D is possibly TRBD2 (5 bases). From germline, CDR1 is DFQATT and CDR2 SNEGSKA (reference sequence). This CDR3 region has 13 residues. Deletions cut 4 bases from V and 8 bases from J, with 15 bases between. Written as DNA, the CDR3 is TGCAGTGCTATTCGGGGAGTCGGAGACATTCAGTACTTC. Translated: CSAIRGVGDIQYF.

CDR3 protein: CASSQGAVDEQFF. CDR3 nucleotide sequence: TGTGCCAGCAGCCAGGGGGCCGTCGATGAGCAGTTCTTC. This rearrangement joins TRBV14 to TRBJ2-1, with D possibly matching TRBD1 (6 bases). The CDR3 is 13 residues long. Trimming took 3 bases from V and 8 from J, leaving 11 bases between them. Per the germline V gene, CDR1 is SGHDN and CDR2 is FVKESK.

The genes are TRBV20-1 and TRBJ2-3; possible D gene TRBD2, 6 bases. CDR1 is DFQATT, CDR2 SNEGSKA, per germline (reference sequence). The CDR3 sequence is 16 residues long. Trimming removed 2 bases at V and 0 bases at J, with 15 bases between. The CDR3 loop is CSARRALGTSTDTQYF. The DNA for the CDR3 is TGCAGTGCTAGACGGGCCTTGGGGACTAGCACAGATACGCAGTATTTT.

The V gene is TRBV7-8, the J gene TRBJ2-1, with D possibly TRBD2 on 6 matching bases. CDR1 is SGHVS and CDR2 is FQNEAQ in the germline V gene. There are 15 residues in the CDR3. V was pared by 2 bases and J by 10 bases, with 18 bases between. For the CDR3, the DNA is TGTGCCAGCAGCTTATTAAAGGAGAGGGGAGGCGAGCAGTTCTTC. Translated, it gives CASSLLKERGGEQFF.

The chain employs TRBV5-4 and TRBJ2-2; no clear D. The CDR3 loop spans 17 amino acids. Germline V gene lookup returns CDR1 SGHNT and CDR2 YYREEE (reference sequence). V was trimmed by 4 bases and J by 0 bases, leaving 16 bases between them. Here the CDR3 reads CASSQDPGRSNTGELFF. The DNA for the CDR3 is TGTGCCAGCAGCCAAGATCCGGGCAGGTCGAACACCGGGGAGCTGTTTTTT.

The chain combines TRBV6-2 or TRBV6-3 with TRBJ2-2, with 8 bases matching TRBD2. The CDR3 runs 16 residues. Losses at the gene ends were 8 bases for V and 0 bases for J; bases not matched to a gene: 8. Germline assignment: CDR1 MNHEY and CDR2 SVGEGT. Here the CDR3 reads CASGPRGGANTGELFF. For the CDR3, the DNA is TGTGCCAGCGGCCCTCGGGGGGGCGCGAACACCGGGGAGCTGTTTTTT.

This chain links TRBV29-1 with TRBJ1-2, with D perhaps matching TRBD1 (6 bases). Trimming shortened V by 6 bases and J by 6 bases, and 17 bases separated the two germline ends. There are 13 residues in the CDR3. CDR1 and CDR2 from the germline V gene are SQVTM and ANQGSEA. CDR3 bases: TGCAGCGTACCGGGGGGGCTATGGGATGGCTACACCTTC. Translating gives CSVPGGLWDGYTF. Full variable domain (missing parts from reference TRBV29-1 and TRBJ1-2): SAVISQKPSRDICQRGTSLTIQCQVDSQVTMMFWYRQQPGQSLTLIATANQGSEATYESGFVIDKFPISRPNLTFSTLTVSNMSPEDSSIYLCSVPGGLWDGYTFGSGTRLTVV.

With respect to this clonotype: At one of its ends the junction is not consistent with the germline gene, which may arise from a read error. The chain carries TRBV5-1 and TRBJ1-2; weak D call: TRBD1 (6 bases). This CDR3 comprises 14 residues. The germline V gene encodes CDR1 SGHRS and CDR2 YFSETQ. Here the CDR3 reads CASSLDPFGGPLNF. The CDR3 bases are TGCGCCAGCAGCTTGGATCCCTTCGGGGGCCCCCTCAACTTC.

This rearrangement joins TRBV29-1 to TRBJ2-5; TRBD2 agrees at 12 bases. V lost 6 bases to trimming and J lost 4 bases; unmatched junction nucleotides: 9. CDR3 length equals 15 residues. Germline values: CDR1 SQVTM, CDR2 ANQGSEA. The CDR3 here is CSVARLAGDLETQYF. The DNA for the CDR3 is TGCAGCGTCGCCAGACTAGCGGGAGATCTAGAGACCCAGTACTTC.